This T cell receptor (beta chain) was observed in a study of cytomegalovirus exposure and HLA in healthy donors. Amplification used 60 Vbeta primers and 13 Jbeta primers. Using immunoSEQ multiplex PCR, the repertoire was profiled, and TCRdb retains in-frame clones only, with some absent. Of some 130,000 clones in the sample, roughly 78% are singletons; the top ten hold roughly 6.8%. As for this clone: Its cognate antigen is unknown.

Notes on the study in general: Per a prior analysis, the majority of TCR beta V segments were productive roughly 90% or roughly 30% of the time. The authors assumed roughly uniform sequencing depth across donors for presence/absence analyses.

From germline, CDR1 is GTSNPN and CDR2 SVGIG (reference sequence). Losses at the gene ends were 3 bases for V and 4 bases for J; bases not matched to a gene: 8. The CDR3 covers 15 residues. The source of this sequence is a man aged 40-50 years in good health and CMV-seropositive. The source material was PBMCs. The rearrangement links TRBV30 to TRBJ2-1, with 8 bases identical to TRBD2. CDR3 coding DNA: TGTGCCTGGAGCTTCGCGCTAGCGGGTTACAATGAGCAGTTCTTC. It specifies CAWSFALAGYNEQFF.